This T cell receptor (beta chain) came from a study of beta chain features in type 1 diabetes. V was pared by 0 bases and J by 4 bases, with 6 bases of the junction left unmatched. Germline values: CDR1 LGHNA, CDR2 YSLEER. The CDR3 contains 16 residues. Study results and limitations: The analysis here could not establish whether HLA type shapes TCRB rearrangement. Significant though moderate, a shortening of TCRB CDR3s appeared in all four CD4+ subsets of Type 1 diabetes patients.

Reverse transcription of all isolated RNA meant that expressed TCRB transcripts were sequenced. Sequencing used immunoSEQ multiplex PCR; TCRdb keeps in-frame clones, though not all of them. The data show fewer than 300,000 clones, with under 13% seen just once and approximately 0.017% held by the top ten. This clone was picked up a small number of times. Its matching antigen is unknown. CD45RO/CCR7/CD25/CD127/CD95/CD27 separated CD4+ naive, central memory, regulatory and stem cell-like memory cells by sorting. Source material: naive CD4+ T cells from blood. V gene TRBV4-3 combines with J gene TRBJ2-5; 9 nucleotides agree with TRBD1. This receptor was obtained from a man aged 25 to 45 with type 1 diabetes. The CDR3 is CASSQDPHRGPETQYF. In nucleotides, the CDR3 is TGCGCCAGCAGCCAAGACCCCCACAGGGGGCCAGAGACCCAGTACTTC.